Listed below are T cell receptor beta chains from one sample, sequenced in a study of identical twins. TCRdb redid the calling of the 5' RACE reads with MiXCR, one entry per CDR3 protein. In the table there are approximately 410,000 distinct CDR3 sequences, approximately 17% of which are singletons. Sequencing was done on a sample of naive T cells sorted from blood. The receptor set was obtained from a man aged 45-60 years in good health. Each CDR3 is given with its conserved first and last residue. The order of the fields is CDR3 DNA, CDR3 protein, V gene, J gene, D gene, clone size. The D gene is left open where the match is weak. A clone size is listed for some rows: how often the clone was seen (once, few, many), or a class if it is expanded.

TGTGCCAGCAGTATACAGGGGCGCACTGAAGCTTTCTTT	CASSIQGRTEAFF	TRBV27	TRBJ1-1	TRBD1	many
TGTGCCAGCAGTTCGAGACAGACAGGGATCTCCTACGAGCAGTACTTC	CASSSRQTGISYEQYF	TRBV27	TRBJ2-7	TRBD1	few
TGTGCCAGCAGTTACAGGGACAGACGACTGTCCTACGAGCAGTACTTC	CASSYRDRRLSYEQYF	TRBV6-2/TRBV6-3	TRBJ2-7	TRBD1	-
TGTGCCAGCAGCTCGGACGGAGACTACGAGCAGTACTTC	CASSSDGDYEQYF	TRBV5-5	TRBJ2-7	-	-
TGTGCCAGCAGTTTCGCGGGAACTACGAACACCGGGGAGCTGTTTTTT	CASSFAGTTNTGELFF	TRBV28	TRBJ2-2	-	once
TGTGCCACCAGTGCGGCAGCCTTAGGTCCAGATACGCAGTATTTT	CATSAAALGPDTQYF	TRBV24-1	TRBJ2-3	-	many
TGCAGTGCTAGAGAGGCAGGGAACACCGGGGAGCTGTTTTTT	CSAREAGNTGELFF	TRBV20-1	TRBJ2-2	-	-
TGCGCCAGCAGTAACGGGGGAGACACCGGGGAGCTGTTTTTT	CASSNGGDTGELFF	TRBV5-1	TRBJ2-2	-	-
TGTGCCAGCAGTGACTCCCTGACTAGCTACTACAATGAGCAGTTCTTC	CASSDSLTSYYNEQFF	TRBV6-4	TRBJ2-1	TRBD2	-
TGCAGTGCTAGAAGTACAGGGTACACAGATACGCAGTATTTT	CSARSTGYTDTQYF	TRBV20-1	TRBJ2-3	-	few
TGTGCCAGCAGCCAAGTAGGGTACCGGTACTTC	CASSQVGYRYF	TRBV3-1	TRBJ2-5	-	-
TGTGCCAGCAGTGAAGTTGAGGCGTATCAGCCCCAGCATTTT	CASSEVEAYQPQHF	TRBV6-1	TRBJ1-5	-	few
TGTGCCAGCAGTCGATATAACGAGGGGAGCGAGCAGTACTTC	CASSRYNEGSEQYF	TRBV6-1	TRBJ2-7	-	few
TGTGCCACCAGCAAGAACTACGAGCAGTACTTC	CATSKNYEQYF	TRBV15	TRBJ2-7	-	-
TGTGCCAGCAGTTTTCTCGGAACCAGCCGGGGGAACAATGAGCAGTTCTTC	CASSFLGTSRGNNEQFF	TRBV27	TRBJ2-1	-	few
TGCAGTGCTAGAGATGTCGACGGCCGGTTTGGTCAGCCCCAGCATTTT	CSARDVDGRFGQPQHF	TRBV20-1	TRBJ1-5	-	many
TGTGCCAGCAGCTTAGCGCGGTCTAGCGGGGGGGCATATGAGCAGTTCTTC	CASSLARSSGGAYEQFF	TRBV7-2	TRBJ2-1	TRBD2	many
TGTGCCACCAGTGAGGCAGGGAACGAGCAGTACTTC	CATSEAGNEQYF	TRBV24-1	TRBJ2-7	-	few
TGCAGTGCTGGAGCAATAAGACTAGCGGGAGCGCTCGAGCAGTACTTC	CSAGAIRLAGALEQYF	TRBV20-1	TRBJ2-7	TRBD2	few
TGCGCCAGCAGTCGGGACAGTACCGGGGAGCTGTTTTTT	CASSRDSTGELFF	TRBV5-1	TRBJ2-2	TRBD1	many
TGCAGCGTTGAAGCAGGGGGCAATTTCGCCGGGGAGCTGTTTTTT	CSVEAGGNFAGELFF	TRBV29-1	TRBJ2-2	TRBD1	few
TGCAGTGCTAGGGATCGGCAGGGCAGAGGCGAGACCCAGTACTTC	CSARDRQGRGETQYF	TRBV20-1	TRBJ2-5	-	many
TGCAGCGTTGCTAAACAAGAGACCCAGTACTTC	CSVAKQETQYF	TRBV29-1	TRBJ2-5	-	-
TGTGCCAGCAGCTCAGAGACAGAGACGCAAGAGACCCAGTACTTC	CASSSETETQETQYF	TRBV7-9	TRBJ2-5	-	many
TGTGCCAGCAGCTCCACAGGGATAAGGGGCGAGCAGTACTTC	CASSSTGIRGEQYF	TRBV7-2	TRBJ2-7	-	few
TGCAGTGCTAGCCCCTGGAGTATTGAGCAGTACTTC	CSASPWSIEQYF	TRBV20-1	TRBJ2-7	-	-